This entry lists 5 T cell receptor beta chains sequenced from one sample in a study of blood T cells in healthy people across ages (dated by TCRdb to about 2015). The library was built by means of 5' RACE. The second PCR ran for about 6 to 12 cycles and used a J-beta primer mix along with a sample-barcoded 5' primer. TCRdb redid the processing of the public reads, applying fastp at Q25 and MiXCR, and retained in-frame beta chains. Here each entry gathers all rows of one CDR3 protein and keeps the most common genes and DNA. This sample lists roughly 1.9 million distinct CDR3 sequences; about 39% were detected once. More than 20% of the sample lies in the top ten. Sequenced material: blood. These receptors all come from a human donor in good health.

The V and J genes are TRBV6-5 and TRBJ2-6, with D unclear. The CDR3 is 18 amino acids. The germline V gene encodes CDR1 MNHEY and CDR2 SVGAGI. The V gene lost 3 bases and the J gene lost 0 bases, with 15 bases spanning the gap. CDR3: CASSYPTRNRSGANVLTF. The CDR3 DNA reads TGTGCCAGCAGTTATCCGACAAGAAACCGCTCTGGGGCCAACGTCCTGACTTTC.

This clonotype showed up just a few times. This CDR3 reads CASSQGRVSYNEQFF. In nucleotides, the CDR3 is TGTGCCAGCAGCCAAGGTCGGGTATCCTACAATGAGCAGTTCTTC. The rearrangement uses TRBV14 and TRBJ2-1; D not certain. The germline V gene has CDR1 SGHDN and CDR2 FVKESK. Trimming took 1 base from V and 1 from J, leaving 8 bases between them. This CDR3 is 15 amino acids long.

Written as DNA, the CDR3 is TGTGCCAGCAGCTTAAGGCGGGGGACAGGTGATGAAGCTTTCTTT. Residues: CASSLRRGTGDEAFF. This rearrangement joins TRBV7-2 to TRBJ1-1, with 8 bases lining up with TRBD1. CDR3 length: 15 amino acids. Germline values: CDR1 SGHTA, CDR2 FQGNSA. With V trimmed by 2 bases and J by 7 bases, 9 bases remained unmatched.

This clonotype was counted only a few times. The CDR3 spells CASSTGTEYYGYTF. The CDR3 region has the DNA TGTGCCAGCAGCACCGGGACAGAGTACTATGGCTACACCTTC. This chain links TRBV5-4 with TRBJ1-2; 7 nucleotides agree with TRBD1. V shed 4 bases and J 3 bases; nucleotides not matched to a gene: 6. The CDR3 contains 14 residues. Per germline, CDR1 SGHNT and CDR2 YYREEE (reference sequence).

There are a few counts of this clonotype. This sequence joins TRBV7-2 and TRBJ2-5, with 9 bases lining up with TRBD2. CDR1 SGHTA and CDR2 FQGNSA come from the germline V gene. Trimming took 6 bases from V and 3 from J; bases not matched to a gene: 14. The CDR3 consists of 17 residues. The DNA of the CDR3 is TGTGCCAGCAGACTGATCCCGGCGGGGGGGAGTAAAGAGACCCAGTACTTC. It translates to CASRLIPAGGSKETQYF.